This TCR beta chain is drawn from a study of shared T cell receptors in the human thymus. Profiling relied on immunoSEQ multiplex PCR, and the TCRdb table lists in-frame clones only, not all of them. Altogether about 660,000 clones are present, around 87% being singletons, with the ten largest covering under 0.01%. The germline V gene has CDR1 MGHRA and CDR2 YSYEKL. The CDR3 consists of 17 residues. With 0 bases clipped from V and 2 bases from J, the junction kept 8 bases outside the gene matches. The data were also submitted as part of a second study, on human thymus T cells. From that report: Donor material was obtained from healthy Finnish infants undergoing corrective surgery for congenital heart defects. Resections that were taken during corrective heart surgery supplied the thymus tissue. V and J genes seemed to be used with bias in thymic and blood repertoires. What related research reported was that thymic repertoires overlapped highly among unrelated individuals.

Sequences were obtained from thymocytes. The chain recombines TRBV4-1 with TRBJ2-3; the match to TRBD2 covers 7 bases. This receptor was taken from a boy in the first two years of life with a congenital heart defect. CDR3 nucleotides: TGCGCCAGCAGCCAAGATCCCAGCGGGATAGTCACAGATACGCAGTATTTT. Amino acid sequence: CASSQDPSGIVTDTQYF.